Below, 9 T cell receptor beta chains from the same sample are listed, as sequenced in a study of T cells in localized non-small cell lung cancer. This table comes from immunoSEQ multiplex PCR, and its TCRdb copy is limited to in-frame clones, with some not included. The repertoire includes tens of thousands of clones, about 87% of them detected once, and around 15% sits in the top ten. This material consisted of peripheral blood, taken before any cancer treatment. The receptors were sampled from a man aged 35 to 69 with stage I squamous cell lung carcinoma.

The chain recombines TRBV7-3 with TRBJ2-6; D unresolved. The germline V and J ends were trimmed by 5 bases and 4 bases, with 3 bases remaining between them. Germline values: CDR1 SGHTA, CDR2 FQGTGA. The CDR3 has 12 residues. The CDR3 loop is CASSRGANVLTF. The CDR3 DNA is TGTGCCAGCAGCCGCGGGGCCAACGTCCTGACTTTC.

This rearrangement joins TRBV21-1 to TRBJ1-1; TRBD1 is the table's D call, not checked against the DNA. TRBV21-1 is a pseudogene locus. The CDR3 is 16 residues long. CDR3 nucleotides: TGTGCCAGCAGCAAAGTGCTACGGGACAGCCCTACTGAAGCTTTCTTT. This encodes CASSKVLRDSPTEAFF.

The chain joins TRBV28 to TRBJ2-7, with 11 bases aligning to TRBD2. The CDR3 totals 15 residues. CDR1 is MDHEN and CDR2 is SYDVKM in the germline V gene. After removal of 7 bases from V and 3 bases from J, the junction contained 8 bases not matched to a gene. CDR3 protein: CASTETSGANYEQYF. The CDR3 coding sequence is TGTGCCAGCACCGAGACTAGCGGGGCGAACTACGAGCAGTACTTC.

CDR3 nucleotide sequence: TGTGCCAGCTCTCGGACTAGCGGGGGAAGCCAAGAGACCCAGTACTTC. Protein: CASSRTSGGSQETQYF. The chain joins TRBV18 to TRBJ2-5, with 13 bases that match TRBD2. The CDR3 extends over 16 amino acids. Germline CDR1 KGHSH, CDR2 LQKENI. Trimming at V came to 6 bases and at J to 1 base, leaving 5 bases not matched to a gene.

The rearrangement uses TRBV28 and TRBJ1-1, with D possibly being TRBD1 (6 bases). Germline CDR1 MDHEN, CDR2 SYDVKM. V was shortened by 6 bases and J by 7 bases, with 21 bases between the two germline ends. This CDR3 spans 15 amino acids. CDR3 amino acids: CASSRLTGNRDEAFF. The CDR3 DNA reads TGTGCCAGCAGCCGACTCACTGGGAACAGGGATGAAGCTTTCTTT. The variable domain in full, completed from reference TRBV28 and TRBJ1-1, reads DVKVTQSSRYLVKRTGEKVFLECVQDMDHENMFWYRQDPGLGLRLIYFSYDVKMKEKGDIPEGYSVSREKKERFSLILESASTNQTSMYLCASSRLTGNRDEAFFGQGTRLTVV.

The chain combines TRBV7-8 with TRBJ1-4; D may be TRBD1 (5 bases). With 7 bases removed from V and 11 bases from J, the gap between germline ends came to 20 bases. The CDR3 has 14 residues. CDR1 and CDR2 from the germline V gene are SGHVS and FQNEAQ. The CDR3 DNA reads TGTGCCAGCAAAGTCCCGGGGGACCACGAGAAACTGTTTTTT. Translated, it gives CASKVPGDHEKLFF.

V and J are TRBV5-1 and TRBJ2-7; D is undetermined. Germline V gene lookup returns CDR1 SGHRS and CDR2 YFSETQ. Deletions cut 4 bases from V and 5 bases from J, with 7 bases between. This CDR3 has 11 amino acids. CDR3 coding DNA: TGCGCCAGCAGCGCGAAGGACGAGCAGTACTTC. Translating gives CASSAKDEQYF.

The chain's CDR3 is CASSLRPRDGYTF. For the CDR3, the DNA is TGTGCCAGCAGCCTCCGCCCCAGGGATGGCTACACCTTC. The chain uses TRBV11-1 and TRBJ1-2; D is possibly TRBD1 (5 bases). Deletions cut 5 bases from V and 6 bases from J, with 13 bases between. The CDR3 covers 13 residues. The germline gives CDR1 SGHAT, CDR2 FQDESV (reference sequence).

This chain links TRBV10-3 with TRBJ2-7; D not resolved. The V gene lost 0 bases and the J gene lost 0 bases, with 12 bases spanning the gap. Germline CDR1 is ENHRY and CDR2 is SYGVKD. This CDR3 region has 16 residues. Here the CDR3 DNA reads TGTGCCATCAGTGAGTCAAGGCGTTTACTCTCCTACGAGCAGTACTTC. It encodes CAISESRRLLSYEQYF.